Listed here are 28 T cell receptor beta chains from one sample, sequenced in a study of response to subunit inactivated influenza vaccine. TCRdb itself ran the RT-PCR reads through MiXCR, one entry per CDR3 protein. Of around 520,000 distinct CDR3 sequences listed, about 25% were seen once; the top ten hold around 2%. Sample: CD4+ T cells sorted from PBMCs, taken 5 days after vaccination. All receptors derive from a man aged 50-59 years who received an inactivated influenza vaccine.

V usage is TRBV11-1 and J usage is TRBJ2-5; D is tentatively TRBD1 or TRBD2 (5 bases each). Germline CDR1 SGHAT, CDR2 FQDESV (reference sequence). With 2 bases removed from V and 5 bases from J, the gap between germline ends came to 12 bases. The length of the CDR3 is 14 residues. The CDR3 coding sequence is TGTGCCAGCAGCTTAACAGGACTCACTGAGACCCAGTACTTC. Its translation is CASSLTGLTETQYF.

In DNA form, the CDR3 reads TGTGCCAGCAGTTCCGGACAGGTGCTTAATTCACCCCTCCACTTT. It encodes CASSSGQVLNSPLHF. This rearrangement joins TRBV6-5 to TRBJ1-6; 7 nucleotides match TRBD1. Germline V gene sequence: CDR1 MNHEY, CDR2 SVGAGI. After removal of 4 bases from V and 6 bases from J, the junction contained 6 bases not matched to a gene. CDR3 length: 15 residues.

This rearrangement joins TRBV7-9 to TRBJ2-7; TRBD1 matches 10 bases. After removal of 5 bases from V and 8 bases from J, the junction contained 15 bases not matched to a gene. The V gene's germline CDR1 is SEHNR and CDR2 FQNEAQ (reference sequence). CDR3 length: 16 residues. CDR3 sequence reads: CASSTQTGQGTLQQYF. The CDR3 coding sequence is TGTGCCAGCAGCACACAAACGGGACAGGGGACCCTCCAGCAGTACTTC.

The gene calls are TRBV20-1 and TRBJ2-2, with 9 bases aligning to TRBD2. V gave up 1 base and J gave up 1 base; unmatched junction bases: 1. Looked up from germline, CDR1 is DFQATT and CDR2 is SNEGSKA (reference sequence). The CDR3 has 15 amino acids. The CDR3 loop reads CSARGLAVNTGELFF. The CDR3 DNA is TGCAGTGCTAGAGGACTAGCGGTGAACACCGGGGAGCTGTTTTTT.

In this sample, this clonotype turned up a few times. The rearrangement uses TRBV20-1 and TRBJ2-1, with TRBD2 matching over 9 bases. The germline V gene encodes CDR1 DFQATT and CDR2 SNEGSKA (reference sequence). This CDR3 is 15 amino acids long. Unmatched junction bases numbered 7, after V lost 0 bases and J lost 7 bases. The CDR3 sequence: CSAREGRGGPNEQFF. The CDR3 DNA reads as TGCAGTGCTAGAGAGGGGCGGGGGGGACCTAATGAGCAGTTCTTC.

This clonotype was observed a few times. The V call is TRBV10-3, the J call TRBJ2-6, with 10 bases lining up with TRBD1. The CDR3 has 17 residues. Per the germline V gene, CDR1 is ENHRY and CDR2 is SYGVKD. Losses at the gene ends were 2 bases for V and 2 bases for J; bases not matched to a gene: 3. This CDR3 is CAISERTGGAGANVLTF. The CDR3 bases are TGTGCCATCAGTGAGAGGACAGGGGGTGCTGGGGCCAACGTCCTGACTTTC.

The table lists this clonotype with a few counts. The CDR3 reads CASSQMGLAGRYEQYF. The CDR3 nucleotides read TGTGCCAGCAGCCAGATGGGGCTAGCGGGGCGATACGAGCAGTACTTC. The chain employs TRBV4-2 and TRBJ2-7, with 9 bases lining up with TRBD2. The trim removed 3 bases at V and 4 bases at J, leaving 10 bases unmatched. There are 16 residues in the CDR3. The germline CDR1 and CDR2 sequences are LGHNA and YNFKEQ.

The CDR3 spells CSAPDISYEQYF. The CDR3 DNA sequence: TGCAGTGCTCCAGACATCTCCTACGAGCAGTACTTC. The chain carries TRBV20-1 and TRBJ2-7; D is unresolved. Looked up from germline, CDR1 is DFQATT and CDR2 is SNEGSKA (reference sequence). Trimming took 5 bases from V and 0 from J, leaving 8 bases between them. The CDR3 is 12 residues long.

The chain uses TRBV19 and TRBJ2-3; TRBD1 agrees at 11 bases. V gave up 6 bases and J gave up 0 bases; unmatched junction bases: 5. Germline-derived CDR1 and CDR2 are LNHDA and SQIVND (reference sequence). The CDR3 sequence is 16 residues long. The CDR3 DNA sequence: TGTGCCAGTAGATTCGGACAGGGGGCCAGCACAGATACGCAGTATTTT. Translation gives CASRFGQGASTDTQYF.

This clonotype turned up a few times. This chain uses TRBV3-1 with TRBJ1-5; TRBD1 agrees at 7 bases. J lost 5 bases, V lost 2 bases, and 3 bases had no gene match. This CDR3 is 14 amino acids long. Germline-derived CDR1 and CDR2 are LGHDT and YNNKEL (reference sequence). CDR3 loop: CASSQNRGYQPQHF. CDR3 bases: TGTGCCAGCAGCCAAAACAGGGGATATCAGCCCCAGCATTTT.

This clonotype has just a few counts. V and J are TRBV5-5 and TRBJ2-3, with 13 bases identical to TRBD2. The trim removed 4 bases at V and 4 bases at J, leaving 3 bases unmatched. The V gene's germline CDR1 is SGHKS and CDR2 YYEKEE (reference sequence). The CDR3 spans 15 residues. CDR3 DNA: TGTGCCAGCAGCCAACTAGCGGGGGGGGCAGATACGCAGTATTTT. Its protein is CASSQLAGGADTQYF.

This sequence joins TRBV29-1 and TRBJ1-2; tentative D call: TRBD1 (6 bases). Germline V gene sequence: CDR1 SQVTM, CDR2 ANQGSEA. Trimming stripped 3 bases from V and 2 bases from J, with 13 bases between. The CDR3 has 14 residues. CDR3 residues: CSVDVPGANYGYTF. DNA for the CDR3: TGCAGCGTTGATGTCCCGGGGGCGAACTATGGCTACACCTTC.

The chain uses TRBV20-1 and TRBJ2-7, with 7 bases fitting TRBD2. With V trimmed by 6 bases and J by 4 bases, 9 bases remained unmatched. CDR1 DFQATT and CDR2 SNEGSKA come from the germline V gene (reference sequence). This CDR3 is built from 13 residues. CDR3 DNA sequence: TGCAGTGCGCCGGTGGGCGGGAGATACGAGCAGTACTTC. It codes for CSAPVGGRYEQYF.

This chain uses TRBV20-1 with TRBJ2-7; TRBD2 matches 9 bases. The CDR3 length is 13 residues. The germline gives CDR1 DFQATT, CDR2 SNEGSKA (reference sequence). The trim removed 3 bases at V and 2 bases at J, leaving 2 bases unmatched. The CDR3 DNA reads as TGCAGTGCTAGTAGCGGGGGAACCTACGAGCAGTACTTC. Translation: CSASSGGTYEQYF.

V usage is TRBV7-8 and J usage is TRBJ2-2; D uncertain. There are 15 residues in the CDR3. V gave up 3 bases and J gave up 3 bases, with 11 bases separating them. The germline gives CDR1 SGHVS, CDR2 FQNEAQ. In nucleotides, the CDR3 is TGTGCCAGCAGCTTGGGTCGGGTTGACACCGGGGAGCTGTTTTTT. This codes for CASSLGRVDTGELFF.

V gene TRBV10-3 combines with J gene TRBJ2-2, with 8 nucleotides matching TRBD1. With 5 bases clipped from V and 6 bases from J, the junction kept 11 bases outside the gene matches. The germline V gene encodes CDR1 ENHRY and CDR2 SYGVKD. The CDR3 has 16 residues. CDR3 in DNA: TGTGCCATCAGTAGATTGGACAGGGAGGATGCCGGGGAGCTGTTTTTT. Its translation: CAISRLDREDAGELFF.

The rearrangement joins TRBV11-3 to TRBJ2-1; the match to TRBD2 covers 9 bases. This CDR3 is built from 15 residues. J gave up 4 bases and V 5 bases, and 6 bases lay outside the gene matches. The germline V gene encodes CDR1 SGHNT and CDR2 YENEEA. CDR3 in amino acids: CASSTGLARYNEQFF. The DNA for the CDR3 is TGTGCCAGCAGCACGGGACTAGCCAGGTACAATGAGCAGTTCTTC.

This clonotype was counted between two and nine times. The chain uses TRBV6-5 and TRBJ2-1; 11 bases are shared with TRBD1. After removal of 2 bases from V and 6 bases from J, the junction contained 6 bases not matched to a gene. Germline CDR1 is MNHEY and CDR2 is SVGAGI. This CDR3 is 16 amino acids long. For the CDR3, the DNA is TGTGCCAGCAGTTACGGGGTTGGGACAGGGGGCAATGAGCAGTTCTTC. Translated: CASSYGVGTGGNEQFF.

The chain couples TRBV9 to TRBJ2-3, with 10 bases lining up with TRBD2. This CDR3 spans 18 amino acids. Germline V gene sequence: CDR1 SGDLS, CDR2 YYNGEE. The trim removed 3 bases at V and 2 bases at J, leaving 12 bases unmatched. The CDR3 region is CASSARGTTSGFTDTQYF. CDR3 nucleotides: TGTGCCAGCAGCGCCAGAGGGACGACTAGCGGGTTCACAGATACGCAGTATTTT.

The chain recombines TRBV5-1 with TRBJ2-1; D may be TRBD1 (5 bases). Germline V gene data show CDR1 as SGHRS and CDR2 as YFSETQ. Between the trimmed V and J ends, which lost 2 bases and 2 bases, there was a span of 8 bases. The CDR3 is made up of 14 amino acids. The CDR3, as DNA: TGCGCCAGCAGCTTTGGACAAGCCTACAATGAGCAGTTCTTC. Encoded protein: CASSFGQAYNEQFF.

As concerns this clonotype: A read error may account for a junction end that differs from germline. The chain employs TRBV5-5 and TRBJ1-4; 9 bases are shared with TRBD1. The CDR3 contains 14 residues. The germline CDR1 and CDR2 sequences are SGHKS and YYEKEE (reference sequence). CDR3: CASSTGQGGGKLLF. The CDR3 DNA reads as TGTGCCAGCAGCACGGGACAGGGTGGTGGAAAACTGCTTTTT.

The rearrangement joins TRBV7-8 to TRBJ2-4; D is unresolved. The length of the CDR3 is 13 residues. Germline V gene lookup returns CDR1 SGHVS and CDR2 FQNEAQ. Trimming left V 5 bases short and J 6 bases short, with 11 bases between. CDR3 residues: CASSPTGRNIQYF. In DNA form, the CDR3 reads TGTGCCAGCAGCCCAACGGGCAGAAACATTCAGTACTTC.

This clonotype has only a few counts. The chain is built from TRBV5-1 and TRBJ2-1; 9 nucleotides align to TRBD1. This CDR3 comprises 14 residues. Per germline, CDR1 SGHRS and CDR2 YFSETQ. J gave up 2 bases and V 8 bases, and 5 bases lay outside the gene matches. The CDR3 is CASRTGGPYNEQFF. In DNA, the CDR3 is TGCGCCAGTAGAACAGGGGGCCCCTACAATGAGCAGTTCTTC.

The genes are TRBV4-1 and TRBJ2-3, with 10 bases matching TRBD2. This CDR3 is built from 17 residues. CDR1 MGHRA and CDR2 YSYEKL come from the germline V gene. Germline trimming cut 2 bases from V and 2 bases from J; bases unmatched to any gene: 7. As DNA, the CDR3 is TGCGCCAGCAGCCAAACGGGTCTAGCGGGGGACACAGATACGCAGTATTTT. Residues: CASSQTGLAGDTDTQYF.

This clonotype was found a few times. The rearrangement uses TRBV11-2 and TRBJ2-2; 10 bases are a match to TRBD1. The CDR3 runs to 15 residues. With 4 bases clipped from V and 7 bases from J, the junction kept 6 bases outside the gene matches. Germline CDR1 reads SGHAT; CDR2 reads FQNNGV. This CDR3 reads CASSSWDRGGGELFF. CDR3 nucleotide sequence: TGTGCCAGCAGCTCCTGGGACAGGGGTGGCGGGGAGCTGTTTTTT.

This clonotype appeared a single time. CDR3 nucleotide sequence: TGTGCCACCAGCAGAGTTTATAGCTCCTACGAGCAGTACTTC. It specifies CATSRVYSSYEQYF. J is TRBJ2-7 and V is TRBV15; the D is unclear. Germline CDR1 reads LNHNV; CDR2 reads YYDKDF (reference sequence). The CDR3 loop spans 14 amino acids. V lost 1 base and J 0 bases, leaving 7 bases between the germline ends. Full variable domain (outside the CDR3, taken from reference TRBV15 and TRBJ2-7): DAMVIQNPRYQVTQFGKPVTLSCSQTLNHNVMYWYQQKSSQAPKLLFHYYDKDFNNEADTPDNFQSRRPNTSFCFLDIRSPGLGDTAMYLCATSRVYSSYEQYFGPGTRLTVT.

The chain uses TRBV28 and TRBJ2-7, with TRBD1 matching over 8 bases. The CDR3 covers 11 residues. Per germline, CDR1 MDHEN and CDR2 SYDVKM. V lost 7 bases and J lost 7; bases outside the gene matches: 3. Written as DNA, the CDR3 is TGTGCCAGCACTTACAGGGGGGAGCAGTACTTC. Its translation: CASTYRGEQYF.

This clonotype was found a few times. The chain uses TRBV5-1 and TRBJ1-3, with 10 bases identical to TRBD1. J gave up 4 bases and V 1 base, and 5 bases lay outside the gene matches. The length of the CDR3 is 16 residues. Germline V gives CDR1 SGHRS, CDR2 YFSETQ. The chain's CDR3 is CASSLYGTGDGNTIYF. Written as DNA, the CDR3 is TGCGCCAGCAGCTTGTATGGGACAGGGGACGGAAACACCATATATTTT.